A single count supports the clone carrying this TCR beta chain. Study processing details: It was from reference gene primer amplification that nucleated cell counts were estimated. Measured with immunoSEQ multiplex PCR; TCRdb has only the in-frame clones, and not every one. V and J calls and clone size come straight from that table; D and trimming were deduced from the DNA. The sample records around 65,000 clones, 80% to 85% being singletons. The sample is drawn from a study of blood T cell repertoires in COVID-19. Study at large: COVID-19 samples collected from the United States, Italy and Spain covered acute and convalescent phases. Sample material is recorded as cDNA or gDNA derived from T cells, B-cell-depleted T cells, or PBMCs.

Sequencing was performed on peripheral blood. This receptor was taken from a human donor in a cohort sampled during active COVID-19.

DNA of the CDR3: TGTGCCAGCAGTATAGACAGGGCGGGCGAGCAGTACTTC. Translating gives CASSIDRAGEQYF. This chain joins TRBV6-5 and TRBJ2-7, with 7 bases that match TRBD1. The CDR3 is 13 residues long. V trimming: 5 bases; J trimming: 6 bases; junction bases outside the gene matches: 7. The germline V gene encodes CDR1 MNHEY and CDR2 SVGAGI.